This entry lists 5 T cell receptor beta chains sequenced from one sample in a study of blood T cell repertoires in COVID-19. Method: immunoSEQ multiplex PCR; TCRdb's copy keeps in-frame clones and lacks some. This sample has around 150,000 clones, with 92% found just once. Sequenced sample: peripheral blood. The receptors stem from a man aged 25 to 40 with COVID-19, enrolled during active disease.

The chain has TRBV7-2 and TRBJ1-2, with 8 nucleotides matching TRBD1. The length of the CDR3 is 16 residues. Losses at the gene ends were 0 bases for V and 4 bases for J; bases not matched to a gene: 7. Germline V gives CDR1 SGHTA, CDR2 FQGNSA. Here the CDR3 reads CASSLAVAGGSYGYTF. The CDR3 coding sequence is TGTGCCAGCAGCTTAGCGGTGGCAGGGGGCAGCTATGGCTACACCTTC.

This chain joins TRBV6-4 and TRBJ2-5; tentative D call: TRBD1 (6 bases). Trimming shortened V by 0 bases and J by 5 bases, and 19 bases separated the two germline ends. This CDR3 spans 17 amino acids. Per germline, CDR1 MRHNA and CDR2 SNTAGT. This CDR3 reads CASSDSFWGGGRETQYF. Here the CDR3 DNA reads TGTGCCAGCAGTGACTCGTTTTGGGGTGGGGGCAGGGAGACCCAGTACTTC.

The V gene is TRBV3-1 (or the pseudogene TRBV3-2), the J gene TRBJ2-3; TRBD2 is a possible D gene (6 bases). Germline V gives CDR1 LGHDT, CDR2 YNNKEL (reference sequence). The CDR3 runs to 14 residues. V was shortened by 3 bases and J by 4 bases, with 11 bases between the two germline ends. The CDR3 nucleotides are TGTGCCAGCAGCCAGGGAGGCCCAGCAGATACGCAGTATTTT. Its protein product is CASSQGGPADTQYF.

This chain uses TRBV4-2 with TRBJ1-1; 7 bases are a match to TRBD1. This CDR3 is 12 amino acids long. The germline gives CDR1 LGHNA, CDR2 YNFKEQ. V was clipped by 0 bases and J by 14 bases; unmatched bases: 6. CDR3 protein: CASSQETGQRFF. For the CDR3, the DNA is TGTGCCAGCAGCCAAGAGACGGGACAGCGATTCTTT.

The chain employs TRBV19 and TRBJ1-2; unclear D gene. CDR3 length equals 12 residues. V was shortened by 8 bases and J by 2 bases, with 9 bases between the two germline ends. Germline CDR1 reads LNHDA; CDR2 reads SQIVND (reference sequence). CDR3: CASGGLNYGYTF. The CDR3 DNA reads as TGTGCCAGTGGAGGGTTGAACTATGGCTACACCTTC.